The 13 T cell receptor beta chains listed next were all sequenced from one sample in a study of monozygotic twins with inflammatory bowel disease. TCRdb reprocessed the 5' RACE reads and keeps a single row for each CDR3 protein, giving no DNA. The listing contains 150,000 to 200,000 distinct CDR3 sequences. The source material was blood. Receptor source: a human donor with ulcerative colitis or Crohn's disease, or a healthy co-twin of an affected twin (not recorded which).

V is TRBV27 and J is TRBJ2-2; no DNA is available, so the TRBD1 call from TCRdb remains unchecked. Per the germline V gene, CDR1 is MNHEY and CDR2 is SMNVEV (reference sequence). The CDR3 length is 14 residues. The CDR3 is CASALGASTGELFF.

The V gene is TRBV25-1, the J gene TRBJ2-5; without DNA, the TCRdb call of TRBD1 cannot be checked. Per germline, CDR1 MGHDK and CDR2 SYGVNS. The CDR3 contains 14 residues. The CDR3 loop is CASRHRDREETQYF.

The CDR3 region is CASSDSSLAGEQYF. The chain joins TRBV6-4 to TRBJ2-7. There are 14 residues in the CDR3. Germline CDR1 is MRHNA and CDR2 is SNTAGT.

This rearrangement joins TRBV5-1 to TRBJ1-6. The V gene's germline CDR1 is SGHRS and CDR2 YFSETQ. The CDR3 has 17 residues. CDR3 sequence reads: CASSLEGRAFLNSPLHF.

This chain's CDR3 is CASSLGRNQETQYF. This rearrangement joins TRBV12-3 or TRBV12-4 to TRBJ2-5. The CDR3 is 14 residues long.

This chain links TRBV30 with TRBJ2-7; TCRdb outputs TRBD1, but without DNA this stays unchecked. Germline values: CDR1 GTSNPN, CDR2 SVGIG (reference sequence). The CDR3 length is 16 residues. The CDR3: CAWRHPGGESPYEQYF.

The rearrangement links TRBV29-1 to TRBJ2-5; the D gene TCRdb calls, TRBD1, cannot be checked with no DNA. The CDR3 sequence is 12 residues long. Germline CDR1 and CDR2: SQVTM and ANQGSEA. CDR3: CTLRDGQETQYF.

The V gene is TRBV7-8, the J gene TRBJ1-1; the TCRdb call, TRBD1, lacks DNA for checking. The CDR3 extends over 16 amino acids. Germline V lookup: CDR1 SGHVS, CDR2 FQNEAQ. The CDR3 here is CASSRTPGQGRTEAFF.

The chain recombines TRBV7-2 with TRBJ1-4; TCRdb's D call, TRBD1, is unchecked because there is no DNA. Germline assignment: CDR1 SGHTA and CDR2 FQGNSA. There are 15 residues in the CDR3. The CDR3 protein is CASQPGGTGDEKLFF. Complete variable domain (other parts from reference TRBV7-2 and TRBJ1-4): GAGVSQSPSNKVTEKGKDVELRCDPISGHTALYWYRQSLGQGLEFLIYFQGNSAPDKSGLPSDRFSAERTGGSVSTLTIQRTQQEDSAVYLCASQPGGTGDEKLFFGSGTQLSVL.

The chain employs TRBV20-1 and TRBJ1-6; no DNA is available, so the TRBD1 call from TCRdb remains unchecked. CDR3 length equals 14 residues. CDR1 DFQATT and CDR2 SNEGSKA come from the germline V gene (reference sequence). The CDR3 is CSAHAGQQNSPLHF.

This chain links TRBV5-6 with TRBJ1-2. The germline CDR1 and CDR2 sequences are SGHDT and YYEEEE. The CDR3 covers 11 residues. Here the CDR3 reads CASYSSEGYTF.

CDR3: CASSFGDTYNEQFF. The chain has TRBV5-1 and TRBJ2-1; TCRdb calls TRBD1, which cannot be checked without DNA. This CDR3 is built from 14 residues. CDR1 is SGHRS and CDR2 is YFSETQ in the germline V gene. The full variable domain, in which reference TRBV5-1 and TRBJ2-1 provide the parts outside the CDR3, is KAGVTQTPRYLIKTRGQQVTLSCSPISGHRSVSWYQQTPGQGLQFLFEYFSETQRNKGNFPGRFSGRQFSNSRSEMNVSTLELGDSALYLCASSFGDTYNEQFFGPGTRLTVL.

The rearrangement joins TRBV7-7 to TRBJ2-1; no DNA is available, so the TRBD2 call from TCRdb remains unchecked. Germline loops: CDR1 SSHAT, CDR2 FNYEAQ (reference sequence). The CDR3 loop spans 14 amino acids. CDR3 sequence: CASSLAGAVNEQFF. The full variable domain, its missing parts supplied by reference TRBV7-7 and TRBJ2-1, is GAGVSQSPRYKVTKRGQDVTLRCDPISSHATLYWYQQALGQGPEFLTYFNYEAQPDKSGLPSDRFSAERPEGSISTLTIQRTEQRDSAMYRCASSLAGAVNEQFFGPGTRLTVL.